Each of the 6 T cell receptor beta chains below was sequenced from the same sample in a study of Tregs in tolerant kidney transplant recipients. Assay used: immunoSEQ multiplex PCR; TCRdb lists only in-frame clones, some missing. The repertoire shows fewer than 40,000 clones; the top ten hold about 7.6%. The material sequenced was CD8+ T cells from blood, taken before the transplant. The receptors were gathered from a human donor who received a combined kidney and bone marrow transplant.

Points on this clone: The read comes to an end 3 residues before the CDR3 does, leaving the germline J gene to fill in the end. The V gene is TRBV6-2 or TRBV6-3, the J gene TRBJ2-3; TRBD2 aligns across 8 bases. J lost 4 bases, V lost 5 bases, and 8 bases had no gene match. CDR1 is MNHEY, CDR2 SVGEGT, per germline. This CDR3 has 15 amino acids. The covered CDR3 bases are TGTGCCAGCAGTGTGCTTCTAGCGGGTGCAGATACG. This encodes CASSVLLAGADT. The complete CDR3 protein is CASSVLLAGADTQYF.

Details on this clone: The CDR3 is cut off 3 residues early in the read; its end comes from the germline J gene. The chain is built from TRBV7-6 and TRBJ2-5, with 8 nucleotides matching TRBD1. This CDR3 has 16 amino acids. Germline-derived CDR1 and CDR2 are SGHVS and FNYEAQ. Trimming cost V 4 bases and J 1 base; bases outside gene matches: 8. CDR3 loop: CASSYGQGPTQETQYF. CDR3 DNA (partial): TGTGCCAGCAGCTATGGACAGGGCCCCACCCAAGAGACC.

A remark on this clone: The sequenced fragment ends 3 residues before the CDR3 boundary, so the rest is inferred from the germline J gene. The rearrangement links TRBV30 to TRBJ1-3; D remains unclear. This CDR3 spans 12 amino acids. Germline V gives CDR1 GTSNPN, CDR2 SVGIG (reference sequence). V was clipped by 3 bases and J by 8 bases, with 11 bases between them. The CDR3 reads CAWSPSPDTIYF. The DNA read from the CDR3 is TGTGCCTGGAGCCCCTCTCCGGACACC.

As concerns this clone: The CDR3 end is not reached by the read, which stops 3 residues before it; the germline J gene fills it in. V gene TRBV7-9 combines with J gene TRBJ1-4; the match to TRBD1 covers 11 bases. Germline lookup yields CDR1 SEHNR and CDR2 FQNEAQ (reference sequence). The CDR3 contains 15 residues. Trimming removed 5 bases from V and 6 bases from J; junction bases left unmatched: 5. The sequenced CDR3 bases are TGTGCCAGCAGCCATCCGGGACAGGGGGATGAAAAA. This gives the protein CASSHPGQGDEK. The full CDR3 protein reads CASSHPGQGDEKLFF.

Points on this clone: Sequencing ends 3 residues short of the CDR3 end; the germline J gene provides the rest. The chain couples TRBV14 to TRBJ2-7; D uncertain. This CDR3 comprises 12 residues. The V and J ends lost 4 bases and 4 bases respectively, with 8 bases between them. The V gene's germline CDR1 is SGHDN and CDR2 FVKESK. CDR3 loop: CASSPSGYEQYF. The sequenced part of the CDR3 DNA is TGTGCCAGCAGCCCTAGTGGGTACGAG.

In regard to this clone: The read falls 3 residues short of the CDR3 end, and the missing part is taken from the germline J gene. The V gene is TRBV6-2 or TRBV6-3, the J gene TRBJ1-2; 7 bases fit TRBD1. The germline gives CDR1 MNHEY, CDR2 SVGEGT. The CDR3 contains 17 residues. The CDR3 DNA, read in part, is TGTGCCAGCAGTTACGGCGACAGGGCACCAAAAGGCTGGGGC. This sequence encodes CASSYGDRAPKGWG. The CDR3 in full is CASSYGDRAPKGWGYTF.